The 17 T cell receptor beta chains presented below share a single source sample, sequenced in a study of vaccination and CD4 T cells after COVID-19. Their antigens remain unidentified. Sample treatment: roughly ten-day PBMC culture with coronavirus spike peptide pools or control peptides (ViraFEST assay). Investigators obtained the unexposed donor's CD4+ T cells before the COVID-19 pandemic (2011-2018). Sequencing of DNA taken from cultured CD4+ T cells relied on the Oncomine TCR Beta short-read assay. Cultured CD4+ T cells yielded the extracted genomic DNA. One entry per CDR3 protein results from TCRdb running MiXCR on the PCR reads. This sample carries about 11,000 distinct CDR3 sequences, 25% to 30% of them seen once, and the ten largest clones take 13%. The sample consisted of CD4+ T cells from blood, cultured in vitro. These receptors were taken from a human donor in good health.

This clonotype appeared a few times. The chain couples TRBV6-4 to TRBJ1-5, with unresolved D. The V end lost 4 bases, the J end lost 5 bases, and 6 bases lay between the germline ends. Looked up from germline, CDR1 is MRHNA and CDR2 is SNTAGT. This CDR3 comprises 12 residues. The CDR3: CASSGLHQPQHF. The CDR3 DNA is TGTGCCAGCAGTGGATTGCATCAGCCCCAGCATTTT.

This clonotype was seen only a few times. This sequence joins TRBV21-1 and TRBJ2-3; the table's TRBD2 call for D was not verified on the DNA. TRBV21-1 is termed a pseudogene. This CDR3 has 16 residues. CDR3 bases: TGTGCCAAAGAGGGCGGGGACCATTCCAGCACAGATACGCAGTATTTT. Amino acids: CAKEGGDHSSTDTQYF.

J is TRBJ2-2 and V is TRBV6-2 or TRBV6-3; possibly TRBD2 for D (6 bases). Germline CDR1 MNHEY, CDR2 SVGEGT. Deletions cut 6 bases from V and 7 bases from J, with 24 bases between. This CDR3 contains 17 residues. The CDR3 nucleotides read TGTGCCAGCAGCCCCCCCCTAGCGAGGCGGAAGGTCGGGGAGCTGTTTTTT. This encodes CASSPPLARRKVGELFF.

The gene calls are TRBV6-2 or TRBV6-3 and TRBJ2-7; 8 bases line up with TRBD1. From germline, CDR1 is MNHEY and CDR2 SVGEGT. Germline trimming cut 11 bases from V and 6 bases from J; bases unmatched to any gene: 18. CDR3 size: 15 residues. The CDR3: CAGRDQGAPLSEQYF. The CDR3 nucleotides are TGTGCCGGTCGAGATCAGGGGGCTCCTCTAAGCGAGCAGTACTTC.

In this sample, this clonotype turned up a few times. Here the CDR3 DNA reads TGTGCCAGCAGCCCCGGGGGAGGGATAAAGGGCTTCTTC. Encoded protein: CASSPGGGIKGFF. J is TRBJ2-1 and V is TRBV7-9; 7 nucleotides agree with TRBD2. The CDR3 sequence is 13 residues long. The trim removed 5 bases at V and 16 bases at J, leaving 14 bases unmatched. Germline CDR1 is SEHNR and CDR2 is FQNEAQ (reference sequence).

The chain links TRBV18 to TRBJ2-3; D uncertain. Trimming cost V 1 base and J 1 base, with 6 bases left between them. CDR3 length: 14 amino acids. Germline CDR1 KGHSH, CDR2 LQKENI. CDR3 in amino acids: CASSPHGGTDTQYF. CDR3 DNA sequence: TGTGCCAGCTCACCACATGGGGGCACAGATACGCAGTATTTT. Complete variable domain (other parts from reference TRBV18 and TRBJ2-3): NAGVMQNPRHLVRRRGQEARLRCSPMKGHSHVYWYRQLPEEGLKFMVYLQKENIIDESGMPKERFSAEFPKEGPSILRIQQVVRGDSAAYFCASSPHGGTDTQYFGPGTRLTVL.

This clonotype appeared once. The V call is TRBV24-1, the J call TRBJ2-7; 14 bases align to TRBD2. The CDR3 has 16 amino acids. The V gene end was trimmed by 3 bases and the J gene end by 2 bases; junction bases not matched to a gene: 2. The germline CDR1 and CDR2 sequences are KGHDR and SFDVKD. CDR3 loop: CATSDPTSGRAYEQYF. The CDR3 region has the DNA TGTGCCACCAGTGATCCGACTAGCGGGAGGGCCTACGAGCAGTACTTC.

V and J are TRBV4-3 and TRBJ2-3; 9 bases map to TRBD2. Germline CDR1 is LGHNA and CDR2 is YSLEER. Trimming at V came to 4 bases and at J to 5 bases, leaving 10 bases not matched to a gene. The CDR3 loop spans 16 amino acids. The CDR3 DNA reads as TGCGCCAGCAGCCGGACGGCGGGGGGGGGAGGAGATACGCAGTATTTT. Protein: CASSRTAGGGGDTQYF.

V is TRBV10-3 and J is TRBJ2-3; the match to TRBD2 covers 10 bases. Germline CDR1 ENHRY, CDR2 SYGVKD. The V gene end was trimmed by 0 bases and the J gene end by 0 bases; junction bases not matched to a gene: 3. The CDR3 is 17 amino acids. Written as DNA, the CDR3 is TGTGCCATCAGTGAGTCGATGACTAGCGGGAGCACAGATACGCAGTATTTT. It encodes CAISESMTSGSTDTQYF.

The sample holds a few counts of this clonotype. The chain is built from TRBV20-1 and TRBJ2-3, with a weak D call TRBD2 (5 bases). The germline V and J ends were trimmed by 2 bases and 0 bases, with 18 bases remaining between them. Germline V gives CDR1 DFQATT, CDR2 SNEGSKA (reference sequence). CDR3 length equals 17 residues. Written as DNA, the CDR3 is TGCAGTGCTAGAAGTCACGGCCCAGCGGCTAGCACAGATACGCAGTATTTT. Protein product: CSARSHGPAASTDTQYF.

V usage is TRBV6-2 or TRBV6-3 and J usage is TRBJ2-3; the match to TRBD1 covers 10 bases. Germline V lookup: CDR1 MNHEY, CDR2 SVGEGT. This CDR3 region has 16 residues. Trimming removed 4 bases from V and 6 bases from J; junction bases left unmatched: 10. In DNA form, the CDR3 reads TGTGCCAGCAGTTGGGGACCGGGACAGGGGAAGGATACGCAGTATTTT. This sequence encodes CASSWGPGQGKDTQYF.

This clonotype showed up just a few times. V is TRBV5-1 and J is TRBJ1-2, with 8 bases identical to TRBD1. The CDR3 is 15 residues long. Germline-derived CDR1 and CDR2 are SGHRS and YFSETQ. J lost 7 bases, V lost 4 bases, and 12 bases had no gene match. As DNA, the CDR3 is TGCGCCAGCAGCCCTCCTACTTTGACAGGGGCTGGCTACACCTTC. Protein sequence: CASSPPTLTGAGYTF. Full variable domain (remainder filled in from reference TRBV5-1 and TRBJ1-2): KAGVTQTPRYLIKTRGQQVTLSCSPISGHRSVSWYQQTPGQGLQFLFEYFSETQRNKGNFPGRFSGRQFSNSRSEMNVSTLELGDSALYLCASSPPTLTGAGYTFGSGTRLTVV.

The genes are TRBV11-2 and TRBJ2-5; 12 positions match TRBD2. The CDR3 covers 16 residues. The V segment lost 4 bases and the J segment 1 base; nucleotides outside the gene matches: 4. Germline V CDR1 and CDR2: SGHAT, FQNNGV. The CDR3: CASSSTSGRPQETQYF. In DNA form, the CDR3 reads TGTGCCAGCAGCTCTACTAGCGGGAGGCCCCAAGAGACCCAGTACTTC.

The rearrangement joins TRBV4-3 to TRBJ1-2; TRBD1 agrees at 10 bases. Germline V gives CDR1 LGHNA, CDR2 YSLEER. Germline trimming cut 1 base from V and 6 bases from J; bases unmatched to any gene: 14. This CDR3 is 18 amino acids long. The CDR3 loop reads CASSQVPGQGPDPHGYTF. Here the CDR3 DNA reads TGCGCCAGCAGCCAAGTCCCGGGACAGGGGCCTGACCCACATGGCTACACCTTC.

This clonotype was observed once. The chain joins TRBV5-4 to TRBJ2-7; 9 bases match TRBD1. The CDR3 covers 15 residues. The V segment lost 6 bases and the J segment 6 bases; nucleotides outside the gene matches: 13. The germline V gene has CDR1 SGHNT and CDR2 YYREEE (reference sequence). Written as DNA, the CDR3 is TGTGCCAGCAACTTTCCGGGACAGGGCTTAGGCGAGCAGTACTTC. Translated, it gives CASNFPGQGLGEQYF.

The chain employs TRBV9 and TRBJ1-6; 11 nucleotides match TRBD1. Germline CDR1 SGDLS, CDR2 YYNGEE. V shed 3 bases and J 7 bases; nucleotides not matched to a gene: 3. The CDR3 extends over 15 amino acids. The CDR3 spells CASSAGTGGNSPLHF. The CDR3 region has the DNA TGTGCCAGCAGCGCTGGGACAGGGGGAAATTCACCCCTCCACTTT.

This clonotype was observed a handful of times. V usage is TRBV27 and J usage is TRBJ2-7, with 7 bases that match TRBD1. Germline loops: CDR1 MNHEY, CDR2 SMNVEV (reference sequence). V shed 1 base, J shed 2 bases, and the junction held 8 bases outside the gene matches. CDR3 length: 16 residues. CDR3 bases: TGTGCCAGCAGTTTATTCTCGCTCCAGGGGGCCTACGAGCAGTACTTC. Its translation is CASSLFSLQGAYEQYF.